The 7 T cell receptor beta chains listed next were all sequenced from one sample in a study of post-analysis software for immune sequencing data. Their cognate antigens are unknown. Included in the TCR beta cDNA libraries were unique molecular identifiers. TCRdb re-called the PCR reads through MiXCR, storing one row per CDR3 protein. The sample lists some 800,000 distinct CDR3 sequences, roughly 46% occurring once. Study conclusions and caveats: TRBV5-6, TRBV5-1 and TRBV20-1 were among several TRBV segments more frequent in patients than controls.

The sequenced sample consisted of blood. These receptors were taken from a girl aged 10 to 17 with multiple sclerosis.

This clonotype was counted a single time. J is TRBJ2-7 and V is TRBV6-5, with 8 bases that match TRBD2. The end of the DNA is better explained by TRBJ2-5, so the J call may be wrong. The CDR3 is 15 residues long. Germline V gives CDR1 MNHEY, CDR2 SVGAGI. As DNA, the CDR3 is TGTGCCAGCAGTCCAACTACTAGCGGCGGAGAGACCCAGTACTTC. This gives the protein CASSPTTSGGETQYF.

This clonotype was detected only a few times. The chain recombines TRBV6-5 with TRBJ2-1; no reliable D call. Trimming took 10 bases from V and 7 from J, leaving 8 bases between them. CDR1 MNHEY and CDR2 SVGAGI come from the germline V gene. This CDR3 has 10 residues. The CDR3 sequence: CATFQNEQFF. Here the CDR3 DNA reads TGTGCCACCTTTCAGAATGAGCAGTTCTTC.

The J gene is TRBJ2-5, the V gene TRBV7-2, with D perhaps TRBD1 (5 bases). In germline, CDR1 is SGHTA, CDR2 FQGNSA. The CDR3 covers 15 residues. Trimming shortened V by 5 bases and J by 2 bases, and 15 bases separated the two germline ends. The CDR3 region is CASSLVGPPQETQYF. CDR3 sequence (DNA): TGTGCCAGCAGCCTTGTGGGGCCGCCACAAGAGACCCAGTACTTC.

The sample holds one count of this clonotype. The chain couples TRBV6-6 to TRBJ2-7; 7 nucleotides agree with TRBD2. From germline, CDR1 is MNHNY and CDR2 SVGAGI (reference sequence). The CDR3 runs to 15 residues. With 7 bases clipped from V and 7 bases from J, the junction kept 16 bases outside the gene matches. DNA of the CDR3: TGTGCCAGCACCTTTCGTCCGGGAGGTTACCGGGAGCAGTACTTC. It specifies CASTFRPGGYREQYF.

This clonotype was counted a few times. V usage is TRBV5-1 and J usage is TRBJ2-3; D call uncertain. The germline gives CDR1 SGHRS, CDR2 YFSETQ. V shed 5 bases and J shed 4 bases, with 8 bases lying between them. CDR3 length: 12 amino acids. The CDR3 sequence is CASRIKADTQYF. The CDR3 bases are TGCGCCAGCAGGATCAAGGCAGATACGCAGTATTTT.

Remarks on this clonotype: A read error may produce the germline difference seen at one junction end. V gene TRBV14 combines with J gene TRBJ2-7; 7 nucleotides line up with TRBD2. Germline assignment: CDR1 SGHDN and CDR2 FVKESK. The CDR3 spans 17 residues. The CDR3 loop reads CASSEDGNSGPSYEQYF. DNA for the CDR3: TGTGCCAGCAGCGAAGATGGTAATAGCGGGCCCTCCTACGAGCAGTACTTC.

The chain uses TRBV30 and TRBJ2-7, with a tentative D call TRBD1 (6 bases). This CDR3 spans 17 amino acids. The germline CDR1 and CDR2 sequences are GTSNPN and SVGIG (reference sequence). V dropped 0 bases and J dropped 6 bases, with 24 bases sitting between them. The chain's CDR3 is CAWSVLGGRGLSSEQYF. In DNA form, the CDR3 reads TGTGCCTGGAGTGTTTTGGGCGGCAGGGGATTATCTAGCGAGCAGTACTTC.